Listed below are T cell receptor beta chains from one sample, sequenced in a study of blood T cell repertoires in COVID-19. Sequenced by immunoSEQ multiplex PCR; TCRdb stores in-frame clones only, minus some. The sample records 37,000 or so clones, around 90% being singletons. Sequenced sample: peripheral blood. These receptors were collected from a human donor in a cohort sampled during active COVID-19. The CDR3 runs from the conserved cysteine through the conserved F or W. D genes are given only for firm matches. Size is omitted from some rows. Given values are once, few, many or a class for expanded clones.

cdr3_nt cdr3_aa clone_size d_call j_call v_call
TGTGCCAGCAGCTTGGGGCCTCCTAGCACAGATACGCAGTATTTT CASSLGPPSTDTQYF . . TRBJ2-3 TRBV5-6
TGTGCCAGCAGCCCCGGGGGGTACACTGAAGCTTTCTTT CASSPGGYTEAFF . . TRBJ1-1 TRBV7-2
TGTGCCAGCAGCGTATCGACCAGGGCCTCACCCCTCCACTTT CASSVSTRASPLHF . . TRBJ1-6 TRBV9
TGTGCCAGCAGCGAGGGAGCTAGCGGAGCCTACGAGCAGTACTTC CASSEGASGAYEQYF . TRBD2 TRBJ2-7 TRBV3-1/TRBV3-2
TGTGCCTGGGAACAGGGAAGGACCCTCCACTTT CAWEQGRTLHF . . TRBJ1-6 TRBV30
TGTGCCAGCAGCCGGGAGGGCCTCAACACCGGGGAGCTGTTTTTT CASSREGLNTGELFF . TRBD2 TRBJ2-2 TRBV28
TGCGCCAGCAGTCCCCAGGGAAACTCCTACGAGCAGTACTTC CASSPQGNSYEQYF . . TRBJ2-7 TRBV10-1
TGCGCCAGCAGTGACCAGACAGGGATGCCCGGGGAGCTGTTTTTT CASSDQTGMPGELFF . TRBD1 TRBJ2-2 TRBV10-1
TGCGCCAGCAGTTCGGGGGGCGGAGAGACCCAGTACTTC CASSSGGGETQYF . . TRBJ2-5 TRBV10-1
TGTGCCCAAGACAGGGGCGCTGGGTTAGGGGGCTACACCTTC CAQDRGAGLGGYTF once TRBD1 TRBJ1-2 TRBV30
TGTGCCAGCAGCGCAACCTCGGGAGGGCTCCCCTACGAGCAGTACTTC CASSATSGGLPYEQYF once TRBD2 TRBJ2-7 TRBV9
TGTGCCAGCAGCTTAACTAGCGGGAGTGATGAGCAGTTCTTC CASSLTSGSDEQFF . TRBD2 TRBJ2-1 TRBV7-9
TGTGCCAGCAGCGTAGGAGGGACAGACTACGAGCAGTACTTC CASSVGGTDYEQYF once TRBD1 TRBJ2-7 TRBV9
TGTGCCAGCAGCCCCAGGTCCCAAACCCAGTACTTC CASSPRSQTQYF . . TRBJ2-5 TRBV7-2
TGTGCCAGCAGTGCAGGGACAGGGGCCTCCTCCTACGAGCAGTACTTC CASSAGTGASSYEQYF . TRBD1 TRBJ2-7 TRBV25-1
TGTGCCAGCAGGCGGGACAGGGGAGTCTACGAGCAGTACTTC CASRRDRGVYEQYF . TRBD1 TRBJ2-7 TRBV2
TGCGCCAGCAGTCCGCCCCGGGGGAGCTCCTACAATGAGCAGTTCTTC CASSPPRGSSYNEQFF once . TRBJ2-1 TRBV23-1